The sequence of this TCR beta chain was determined in a study of early T cells in non-severe SARS-CoV-2 infection (dated by TCRdb to the early 2020s). Concerning the study at large: Because TCR sequencing was done on bulk RNA from unsorted whole blood, the alpha and beta chains could not be paired.

Points the paper makes about the study in general: VDJdb matching was skewed toward anti-spike CD8 responses and likely underestimated virus-specific expansions by missing private and CD4 specificities.

Reading the germline V gene gives CDR1 KGHSH and CDR2 LQKENI. CDR3 length: 14 amino acids, cysteine to phenylalanine. Only CDR3 DNA is held: 42 bases, read in frame from base 1. At the junction V is shortened by 2 bases and J by 5 bases; bases outside the gene matches: 2. Libraries were made using 5' RACE. The sequencer listed for this sample is NextSeq 500. In the TCR library protocol, unique molecular identifiers were attached to individual cDNA molecules to correct for PCR bias and sequencing error. Both TCR alpha and beta chains were sequenced, and tight co-correlation was observed between alpha and beta sequence abundances in each sample. Turning to the authors' computational methods: V gene, J gene and CDR3 annotation of TCR sequences was performed with Decombinator V4. Expanded TCRs were defined as changing significantly between any two time points under a Poisson model with p below 0.0001. TCR abundances were normalised to the total number of TCRs sequenced per sample and expressed as counts per million. MAIT TCRs were defined by TRAV1-2 paired with TRAJ12, TRAJ20 or TRAJ33, and iNKT TCRs by TRAV10 paired with TRAJ18. VDJdb, accessed on 1 November 2021, was searched for TCRs annotated for CMV, EBV and SARS-CoV-2, and TCRs annotated for more than one antigen were excluded. TCRdb reanalyzed the raw reads on its own, using fastp at Q25 for trimming and MiXCR for clone calling, and kept in-frame beta chains. Identical CDR3 protein sequences are pooled into one entry, listed with their most common genes and DNA. In this record, the V and J calls reflect TCRdb's handling and not the investigators' own analysis. In this sample the table shows about 76,000 distinct CDR3 sequences, approximately 12% of which occur a single time. The ten most abundant clones make up around 3.7% of the sample.

A case-control design nested within a healthcare worker cohort in London, UK, was used, with weekly nasopharyngeal swab PCR tests and blood sampling performed. Healthcare workers were recruited between 23 and 31 March 2020, during the week of the UK lockdown, and were followed weekly for up to about 15 weeks. This clonotype was detected a few times. Its antigen remains undetermined. No per-base quality is available; no much larger clone lies one base away. The TCR sequence derives from an adult who was a healthcare worker with PCR-confirmed SARS-CoV-2 infection or an uninfected control (not recorded which). Sequenced: whole blood. The V and J segments used are TRBV18 and TRBJ2-1, and TRBD2 aligns with 8 junction nucleotides. The CDR3 in this case is CASSPIAGNNEQFF. Here is the DNA: TGTGCCAGCTCACCAATAGCGGGAAACAATGAGCAGTTCTTC. With all but the CDR3 taken from the reference TRBV18 and TRBJ2-1 genes, the full variable domain is: NAGVMQNPRHLVRRRGQEARLRCSPMKGHSHVYWYRQLPEEGLKFMVYLQKENIIDESGMPKERFSAEFPKEGPSILRIQQVVRGDSAAYFCASSPIAGNNEQFFGPGTRLTVL.